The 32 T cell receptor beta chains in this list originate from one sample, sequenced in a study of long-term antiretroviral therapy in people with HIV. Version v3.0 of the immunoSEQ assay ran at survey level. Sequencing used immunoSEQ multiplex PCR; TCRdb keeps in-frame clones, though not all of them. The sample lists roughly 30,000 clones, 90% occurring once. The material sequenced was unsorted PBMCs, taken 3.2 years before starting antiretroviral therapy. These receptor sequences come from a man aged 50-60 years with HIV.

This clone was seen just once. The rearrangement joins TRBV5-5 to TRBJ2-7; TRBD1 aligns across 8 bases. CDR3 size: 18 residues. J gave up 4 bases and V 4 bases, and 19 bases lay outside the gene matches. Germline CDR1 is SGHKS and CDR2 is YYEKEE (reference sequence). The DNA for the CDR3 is TGTGCCAGCAGCAAGACATTAAGGGACAGGACGACGGAATACGAGCAGTACTTC. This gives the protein CASSKTLRDRTTEYEQYF.

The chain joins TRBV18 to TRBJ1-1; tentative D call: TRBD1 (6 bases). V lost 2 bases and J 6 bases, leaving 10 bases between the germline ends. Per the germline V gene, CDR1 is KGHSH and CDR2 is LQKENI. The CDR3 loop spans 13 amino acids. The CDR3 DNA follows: TGTGCCAGCTCACCAGATCGACAGGCTGAAGCTTTCTTT. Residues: CASSPDRQAEAFF.

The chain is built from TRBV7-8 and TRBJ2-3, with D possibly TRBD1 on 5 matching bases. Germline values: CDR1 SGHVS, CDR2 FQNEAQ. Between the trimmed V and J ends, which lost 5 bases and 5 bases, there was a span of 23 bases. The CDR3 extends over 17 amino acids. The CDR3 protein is CASSTLTRRQGRDTQYF. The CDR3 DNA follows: TGTGCCAGCAGCACCCTAACTCGGCGGCAGGGAAGAGATACGCAGTATTTT.

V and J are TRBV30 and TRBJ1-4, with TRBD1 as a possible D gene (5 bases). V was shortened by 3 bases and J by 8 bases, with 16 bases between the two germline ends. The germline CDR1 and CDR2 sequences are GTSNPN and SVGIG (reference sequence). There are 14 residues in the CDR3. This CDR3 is CAWRVLNRGEKLFF. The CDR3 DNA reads TGTGCCTGGAGAGTCCTGAATAGGGGCGAAAAACTGTTTTTT.

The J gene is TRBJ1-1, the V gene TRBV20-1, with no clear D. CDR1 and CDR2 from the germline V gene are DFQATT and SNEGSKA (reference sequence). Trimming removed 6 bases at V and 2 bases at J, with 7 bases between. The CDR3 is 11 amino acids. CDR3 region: CSAAHNTEAFF. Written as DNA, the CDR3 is TGCAGTGCGGCTCATAACACTGAAGCTTTCTTT.

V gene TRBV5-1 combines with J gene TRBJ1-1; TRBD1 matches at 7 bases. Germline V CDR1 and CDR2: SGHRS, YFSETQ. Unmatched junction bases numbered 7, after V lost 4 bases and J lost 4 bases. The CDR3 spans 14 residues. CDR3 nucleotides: TGCGCCAGCAGCCCTCGACAGGGACCCACTGAAGCTTTCTTT. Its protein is CASSPRQGPTEAFF.

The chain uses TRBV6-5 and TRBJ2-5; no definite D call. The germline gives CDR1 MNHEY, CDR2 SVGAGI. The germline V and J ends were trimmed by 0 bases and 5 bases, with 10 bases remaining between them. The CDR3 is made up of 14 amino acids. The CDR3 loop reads CASSYSQHSETQYF. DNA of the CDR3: TGTGCCAGCAGTTACTCTCAGCACTCTGAGACCCAGTACTTC.

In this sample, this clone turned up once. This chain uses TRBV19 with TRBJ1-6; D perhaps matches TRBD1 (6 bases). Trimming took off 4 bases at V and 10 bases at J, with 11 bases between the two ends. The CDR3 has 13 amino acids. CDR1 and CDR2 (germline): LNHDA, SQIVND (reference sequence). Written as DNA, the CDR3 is TGTGCCAGTAGTACCAGGGGTCTCTCACCCCTCCACTTT. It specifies CASSTRGLSPLHF.

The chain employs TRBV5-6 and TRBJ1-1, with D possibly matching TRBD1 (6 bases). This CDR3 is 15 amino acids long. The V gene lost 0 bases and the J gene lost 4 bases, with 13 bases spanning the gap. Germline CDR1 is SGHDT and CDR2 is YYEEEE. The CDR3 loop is CASSLGGGPVTEAFF. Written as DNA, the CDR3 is TGTGCCAGCAGCTTGGGCGGGGGGCCAGTCACTGAAGCTTTCTTT.

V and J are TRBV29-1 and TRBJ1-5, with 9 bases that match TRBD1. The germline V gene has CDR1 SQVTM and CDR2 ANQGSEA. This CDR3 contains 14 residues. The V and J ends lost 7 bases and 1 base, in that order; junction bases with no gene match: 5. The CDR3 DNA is TGCAGCGCTATGACAGGGGGGAGCAATCAGCCCCAGCATTTT. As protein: CSAMTGGSNQPQHF.

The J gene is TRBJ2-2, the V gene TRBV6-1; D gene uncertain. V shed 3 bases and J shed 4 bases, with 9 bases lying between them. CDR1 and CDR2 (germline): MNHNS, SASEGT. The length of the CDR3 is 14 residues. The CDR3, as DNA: TGTGCCAGCAGTGATCAGCAGTTCACCGGGGAGCTGTTTTTT. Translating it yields CASSDQQFTGELFF.

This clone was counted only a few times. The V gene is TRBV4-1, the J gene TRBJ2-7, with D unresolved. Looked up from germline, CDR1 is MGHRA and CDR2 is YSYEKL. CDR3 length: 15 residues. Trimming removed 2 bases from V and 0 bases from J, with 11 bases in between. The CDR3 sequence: CASSQFGLGSYEQYF. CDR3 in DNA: TGCGCCAGCAGCCAATTCGGGCTCGGCTCCTACGAGCAGTACTTC.

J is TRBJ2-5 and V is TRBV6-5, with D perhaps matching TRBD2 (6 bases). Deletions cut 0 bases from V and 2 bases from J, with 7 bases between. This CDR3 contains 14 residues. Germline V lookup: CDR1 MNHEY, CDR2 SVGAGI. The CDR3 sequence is CASSYSGGQETQYF. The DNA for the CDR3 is TGTGCCAGCAGTTACTCCGGGGGTCAAGAGACCCAGTACTTC.

The CDR3 DNA is TGTGCCAGTAGTATTGGACTGATGTTCCTTATGCGGCCCCAGCATTTT. Amino acids: CASSIGLMFLMRPQHF. The genes are TRBV19 and TRBJ1-5; the D is unclear. Trimming took off 3 bases at V and 9 bases at J, with 21 bases between the two ends. The germline V gene has CDR1 LNHDA and CDR2 SQIVND (reference sequence). This CDR3 has 16 residues.

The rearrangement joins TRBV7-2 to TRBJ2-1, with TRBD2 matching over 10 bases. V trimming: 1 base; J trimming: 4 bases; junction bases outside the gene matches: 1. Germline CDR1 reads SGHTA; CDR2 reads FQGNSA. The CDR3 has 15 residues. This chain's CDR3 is CASSLGTSGYNEQFF. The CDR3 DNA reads TGTGCCAGCAGCTTAGGGACTAGCGGTTACAATGAGCAGTTCTTC.

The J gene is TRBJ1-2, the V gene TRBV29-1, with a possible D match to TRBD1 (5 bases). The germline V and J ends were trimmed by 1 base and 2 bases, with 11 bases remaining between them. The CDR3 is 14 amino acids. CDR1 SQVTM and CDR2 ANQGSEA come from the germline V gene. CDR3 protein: CSVEVFGGNYGYTF. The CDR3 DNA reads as TGCAGCGTTGAAGTCTTCGGGGGGAACTATGGCTACACCTTC.

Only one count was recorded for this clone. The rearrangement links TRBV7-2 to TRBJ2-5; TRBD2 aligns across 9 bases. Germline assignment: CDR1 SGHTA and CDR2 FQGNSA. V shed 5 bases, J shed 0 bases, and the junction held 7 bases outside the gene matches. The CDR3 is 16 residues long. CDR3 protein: CASSPAASGNQETQYF. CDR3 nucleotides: TGTGCCAGCAGCCCCGCTGCTAGCGGGAACCAAGAGACCCAGTACTTC.

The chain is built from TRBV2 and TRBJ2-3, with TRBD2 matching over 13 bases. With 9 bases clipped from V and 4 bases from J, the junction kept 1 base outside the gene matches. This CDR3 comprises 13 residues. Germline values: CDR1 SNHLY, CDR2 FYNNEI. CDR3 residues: CARLAGGPDTQYF. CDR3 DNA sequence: TGTGCCAGACTAGCGGGGGGGCCAGATACGCAGTATTTT.

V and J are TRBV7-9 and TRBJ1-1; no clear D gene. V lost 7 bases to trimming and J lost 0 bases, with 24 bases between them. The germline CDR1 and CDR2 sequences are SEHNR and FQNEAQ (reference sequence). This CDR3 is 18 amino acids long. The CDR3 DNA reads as TGTGCCAGCAACCTCTCGGGTTCAGGCCGGAGACTGAACACTGAAGCTTTCTTT. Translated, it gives CASNLSGSGRRLNTEAFF.

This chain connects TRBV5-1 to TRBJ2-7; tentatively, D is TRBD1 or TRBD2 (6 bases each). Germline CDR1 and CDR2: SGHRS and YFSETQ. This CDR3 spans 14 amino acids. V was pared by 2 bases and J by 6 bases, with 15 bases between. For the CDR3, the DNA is TGCGCCAGCAGCTTCAACCCGGGGGCTTCCGAGCAGTACTTC. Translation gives CASSFNPGASEQYF.

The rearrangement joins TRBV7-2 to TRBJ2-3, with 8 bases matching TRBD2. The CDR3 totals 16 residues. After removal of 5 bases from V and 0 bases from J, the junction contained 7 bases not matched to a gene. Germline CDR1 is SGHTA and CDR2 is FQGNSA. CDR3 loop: CASSPPGGGSTDTQYF. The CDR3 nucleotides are TGTGCCAGCAGCCCACCGGGAGGGGGGAGCACAGATACGCAGTATTTT.

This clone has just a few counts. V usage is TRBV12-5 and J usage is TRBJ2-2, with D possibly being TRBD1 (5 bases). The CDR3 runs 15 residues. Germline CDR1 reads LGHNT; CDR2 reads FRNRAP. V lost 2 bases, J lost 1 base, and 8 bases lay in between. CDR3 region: CASGLNRWNTGELFF. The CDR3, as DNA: TGTGCTAGTGGTTTGAACAGGTGGAACACCGGGGAGCTGTTTTTT.

CDR3 coding DNA: TGTGCCAGCAGCCAAGTTGGCGACTCCGGCTACGAGCAGTACTTC. It specifies CASSQVGDSGYEQYF. V gene TRBV4-2 combines with J gene TRBJ2-7, with no clear D. Germline V lookup: CDR1 LGHNA, CDR2 YNFKEQ. Deletions cut 1 base from V and 3 bases from J, with 13 bases between. The CDR3 loop spans 15 amino acids.

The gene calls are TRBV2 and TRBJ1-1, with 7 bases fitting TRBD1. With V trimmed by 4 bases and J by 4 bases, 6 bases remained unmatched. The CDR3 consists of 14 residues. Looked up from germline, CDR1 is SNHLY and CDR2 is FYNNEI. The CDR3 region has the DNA TGTGCCAGCAGTGCACAGGGGATGAGCACTGAAGCTTTCTTT. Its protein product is CASSAQGMSTEAFF.

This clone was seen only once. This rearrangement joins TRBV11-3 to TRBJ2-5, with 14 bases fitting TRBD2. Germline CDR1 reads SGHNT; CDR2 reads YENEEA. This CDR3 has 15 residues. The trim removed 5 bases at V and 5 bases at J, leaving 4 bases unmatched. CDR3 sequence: CASSRGLAGEETQYF. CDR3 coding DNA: TGTGCCAGCAGCCGGGGACTAGCGGGAGAGGAGACCCAGTACTTC.

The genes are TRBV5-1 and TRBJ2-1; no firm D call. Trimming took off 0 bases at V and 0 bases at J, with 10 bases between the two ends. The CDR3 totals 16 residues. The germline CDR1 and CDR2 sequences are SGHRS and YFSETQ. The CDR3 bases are TGCGCCAGCAGCTTGGCGCAGGTGAGCTCCTACAATGAGCAGTTCTTC. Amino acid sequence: CASSLAQVSSYNEQFF.

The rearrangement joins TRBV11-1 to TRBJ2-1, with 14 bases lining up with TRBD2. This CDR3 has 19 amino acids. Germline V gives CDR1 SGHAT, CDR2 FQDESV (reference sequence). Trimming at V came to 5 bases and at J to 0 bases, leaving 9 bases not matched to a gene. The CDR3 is CASSPWTSGGPSSYNEQFF. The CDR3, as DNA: TGTGCCAGCAGCCCGTGGACTAGCGGGGGGCCGAGCTCCTACAATGAGCAGTTCTTC.

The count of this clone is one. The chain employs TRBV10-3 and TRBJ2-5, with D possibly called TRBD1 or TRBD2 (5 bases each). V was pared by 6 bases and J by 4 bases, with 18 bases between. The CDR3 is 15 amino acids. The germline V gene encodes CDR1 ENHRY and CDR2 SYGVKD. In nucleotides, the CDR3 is TGTGCCATCAGCACATACACTGGGGGAAGAGAGACCCAGTACTTC. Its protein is CAISTYTGGRETQYF.

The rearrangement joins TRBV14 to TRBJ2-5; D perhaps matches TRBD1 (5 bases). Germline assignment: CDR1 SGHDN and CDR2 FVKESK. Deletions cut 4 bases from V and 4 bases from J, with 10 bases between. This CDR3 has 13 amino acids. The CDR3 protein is CASSPGQGETQYF. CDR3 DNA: TGTGCCAGCAGCCCAGGGCAGGGAGAGACCCAGTACTTC.

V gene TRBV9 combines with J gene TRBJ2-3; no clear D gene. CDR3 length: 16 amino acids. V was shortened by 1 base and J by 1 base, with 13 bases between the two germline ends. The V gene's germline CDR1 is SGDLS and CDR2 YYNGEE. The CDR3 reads CASSVFSTYGTDTQYF. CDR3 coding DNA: TGTGCCAGCAGCGTATTCAGCACCTATGGCACAGATACGCAGTATTTT.

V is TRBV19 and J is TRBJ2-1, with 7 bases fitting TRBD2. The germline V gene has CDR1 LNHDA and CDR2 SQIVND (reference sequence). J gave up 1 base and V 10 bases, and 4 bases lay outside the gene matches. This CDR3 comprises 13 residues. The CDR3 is CAIGGRSYNEQFF. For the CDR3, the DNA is TGTGCCATCGGCGGGAGATCCTACAATGAGCAGTTCTTC.

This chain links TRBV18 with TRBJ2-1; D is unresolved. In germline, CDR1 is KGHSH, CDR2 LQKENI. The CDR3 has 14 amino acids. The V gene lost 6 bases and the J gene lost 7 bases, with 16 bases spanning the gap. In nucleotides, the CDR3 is TGTGCCAGCTCGCCGCGTAGATTGGAGAATGAGCAGTTCTTC. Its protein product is CASSPRRLENEQFF. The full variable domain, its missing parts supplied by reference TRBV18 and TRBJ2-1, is NAGVMQNPRHLVRRRGQEARLRCSPMKGHSHVYWYRQLPEEGLKFMVYLQKENIIDESGMPKERFSAEFPKEGPSILRIQQVVRGDSAAYFCASSPRRLENEQFFGPGTRLTVL.